This TCR beta chain was recorded in a study of cytomegalovirus exposure and HLA in healthy donors. Study-wide findings and caveats: Prior analysis indicated that the majority of TCR beta V segments exhibited productivity approximately 90% or approximately 30% of the time.

This clone was observed a single time. The antigen remains unidentified. Amplification used 60 Vbeta primers and 13 Jbeta primers. The method was immunoSEQ multiplex PCR; TCRdb's version includes in-frame clones alone and lacks a portion of them. The data show about 140,000 clones, approximately 82% seen once. The germline CDR1 and CDR2 sequences are MDHEN and SYDVKM. The CDR3 loop spans 17 amino acids. V shed 3 bases, J shed 4 bases, and the junction held 10 bases outside the gene matches. This clonotype was obtained from a man between 18 and 29 years old in good health and CMV-seropositive. V and J are TRBV28 and TRBJ2-3, with TRBD2 identical over 10 bases. The sequenced sample consisted of PBMCs. The chain's CDR3 is CASSFPWSSGSADTQYF. The CDR3 region has the DNA TGTGCCAGCAGTTTCCCCTGGTCTAGCGGGAGTGCAGATACGCAGTATTTT. The full variable domain, rest sourced from reference TRBV28 and TRBJ2-3, is DVKVTQSSRYLVKRTGEKVFLECVQDMDHENMFWYRQDPGLGLRLIYFSYDVKMKEKGDIPEGYSVSREKKERFSLILESASTNQTSMYLCASSFPWSSGSADTQYFGPGTRLTVL.